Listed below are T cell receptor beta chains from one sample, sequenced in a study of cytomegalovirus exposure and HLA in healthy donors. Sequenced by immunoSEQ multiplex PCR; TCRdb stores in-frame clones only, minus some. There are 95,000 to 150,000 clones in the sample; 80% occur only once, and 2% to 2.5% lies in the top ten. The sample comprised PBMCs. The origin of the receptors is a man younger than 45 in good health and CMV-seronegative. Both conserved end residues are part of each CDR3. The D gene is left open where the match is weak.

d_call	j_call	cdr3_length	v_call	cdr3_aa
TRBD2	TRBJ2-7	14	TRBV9	CASSVVVAGGEQYF
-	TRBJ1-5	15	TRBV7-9	CASSRGQISNQPQHF
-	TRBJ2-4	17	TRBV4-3	CASSLDTPGGAKNIQYF
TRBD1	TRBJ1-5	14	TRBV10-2	CASSGDSYNQPQHF
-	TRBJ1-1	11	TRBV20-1	CSKGANTEAFF
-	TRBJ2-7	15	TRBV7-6	CASSPMSGGTGEQYF
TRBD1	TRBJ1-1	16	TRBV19	CASRDRVGGMYTEAFF
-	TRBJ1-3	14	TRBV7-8	CASSLAGFGNTIYF
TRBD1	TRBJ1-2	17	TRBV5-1	CASSLGGQGVPNYGYTF
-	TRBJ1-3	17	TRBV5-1	CASSLGSPDSYGNTIYF
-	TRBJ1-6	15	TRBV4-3	CASSQDRGMNSPLHF
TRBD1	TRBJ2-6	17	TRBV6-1	CASSEAGGISGANVLTF
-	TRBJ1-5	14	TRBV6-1	CASSDSGANQPQHF
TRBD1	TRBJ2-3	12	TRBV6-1	CASGRGPDTQYF
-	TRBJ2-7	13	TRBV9	CASSPRGPYEQYF
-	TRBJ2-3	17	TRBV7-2	CASSLTLYRGVTDTQYF
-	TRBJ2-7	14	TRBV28	CASRAFRDTYEQYF
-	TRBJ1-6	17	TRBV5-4	CASSLASEGSGNSPLHF
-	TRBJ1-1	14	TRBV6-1	CASTVGTANTEAFF
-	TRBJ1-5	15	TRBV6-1	CASSWVAGANQPQHF
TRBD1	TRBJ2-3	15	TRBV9	CASSTGVGSTDTQYF
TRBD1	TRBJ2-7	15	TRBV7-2	CASSNNRGFPYEQYF
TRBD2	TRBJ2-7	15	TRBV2	CASIQTSGGAYEQYF
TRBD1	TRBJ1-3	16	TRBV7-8	CASSLSRGGFGNTIYF
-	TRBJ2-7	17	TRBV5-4	CASSQGGTGGHPYEQYF
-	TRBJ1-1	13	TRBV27	CASRPIRAPEAFF
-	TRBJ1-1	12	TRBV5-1	CASSLPGAEAFF
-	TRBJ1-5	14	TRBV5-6	CASSWMTGNQPQHF
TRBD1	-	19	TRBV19	CASSLNILGTGGTVYEQYF
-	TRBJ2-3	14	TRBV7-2	CASSPARAGDTQYF
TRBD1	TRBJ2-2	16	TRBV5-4	CASSDGRDRSTGELFF
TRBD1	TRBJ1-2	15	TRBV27	CASRIQGARGYGYTF
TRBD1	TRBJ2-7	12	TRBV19	CASSPGQGSLYF
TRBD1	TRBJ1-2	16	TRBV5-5	CASSWNQGAGNYGYTF
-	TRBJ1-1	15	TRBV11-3	CASSLAGSGNTEAFF
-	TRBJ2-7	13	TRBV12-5	CAGFTGRIYEQYF
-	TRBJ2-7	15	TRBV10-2	CASSVLGRDSYEQYF
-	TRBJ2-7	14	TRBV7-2	CASSRTGGGGEQYF
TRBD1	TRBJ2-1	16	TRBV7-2	CASSLASGGNYNEQFF
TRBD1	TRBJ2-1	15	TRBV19	CASSVDRSSYNEQFF
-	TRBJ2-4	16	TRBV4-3	CASSQGSPVMRNSQYF
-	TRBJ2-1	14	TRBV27	CASSPLAGVNEQFF
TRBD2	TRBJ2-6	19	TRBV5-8	CASSLAASGGLAGANGLTF
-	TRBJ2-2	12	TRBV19	CASTGGTGELFF
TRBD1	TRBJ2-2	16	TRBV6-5	CASSLQGLINTGELFF
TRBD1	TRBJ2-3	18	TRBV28	CASSFPIKQGAGADTQYF
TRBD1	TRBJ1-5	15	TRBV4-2	CASSLGTGSNQPQHF
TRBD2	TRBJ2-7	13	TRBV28	CASSPGTSYEQYF
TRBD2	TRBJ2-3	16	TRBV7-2	CASSPGLAGGLDTQYF
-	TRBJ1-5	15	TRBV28	CASSHGGDGNQPQHF
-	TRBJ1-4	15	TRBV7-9	CASSPTASTNEKLFF
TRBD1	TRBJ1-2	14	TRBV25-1	CASSEKDRGSGYTF
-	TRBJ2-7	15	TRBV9	CASSALLSGRDEQYF
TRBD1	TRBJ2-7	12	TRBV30	CAWTGDRVEQYF